This note documents a single T cell receptor (beta chain) sequence. Assay used: immunoSEQ multiplex PCR; TCRdb lists only in-frame clones, some missing. The repertoire includes tens of thousands of clones, 84% of them detected once, and less than 15% sits in the top ten. These data come from a study of control samples from healthy donors and cancer patients. The source material was blood. This TCR was recovered from a man aged 50-59 years in good health.

CDR3 sequence reads: CASSPSGLAGSYNEQFF. In DNA form, the CDR3 reads TGTGCCAGCAGTCCTTCAGGACTAGCGGGCTCCTACAATGAGCAGTTCTTC. This chain links TRBV28 with TRBJ2-1, with 11 bases matching TRBD2. The CDR3 loop spans 17 amino acids. J lost 0 bases, V lost 5 bases, and 6 bases had no gene match. Germline V gives CDR1 MDHEN, CDR2 SYDVKM.